The rows below give T cell receptor beta chains drawn from one sample of a study of T cell responses to AZD1222 COVID-19 vaccine. Only in-frame clones appear in the TCRdb table, and some are missing; sequencing was by immunoSEQ multiplex PCR. The sample contains about 130,000 clones, roughly 94% of which appear only once. The material was peripheral blood, obtained on day 0 of AZD1222 vaccination. The receptors shown here come from an adult in good health. CDR3s include the opening cysteine and the closing phenylalanine or tryptophan. Fields, in order: CDR3 length, J gene, D gene, clone size, V gene, CDR3 protein, CDR3 DNA. A D gene is named only where the DNA matches it firmly. Rows may omit the clone size; those that give it use once, few, many or a size class.

CDR3 length: 14
J gene: TRBJ1-1
D gene: .
clone size: .
V gene: TRBV2
CDR3 protein: CASSEATKFREAFF
CDR3 DNA: TGTGCCAGCAGTGAAGCGACCAAGTTTCGGGAAGCTTTCTTT

CDR3 length: 13
J gene: TRBJ2-5
D gene: .
clone size: .
V gene: TRBV12-3/TRBV12-4
CDR3 protein: CASSLKRRETQYF
CDR3 DNA: TGTGCCAGCAGTTTAAAGCGGAGGGAGACCCAGTACTTC

CDR3 length: 13
J gene: TRBJ2-1
D gene: .
clone size: once
V gene: TRBV19
CDR3 protein: CASSPQRGNEQFF
CDR3 DNA: TGTGCCAGTAGTCCCCAACGGGGGAATGAGCAGTTCTTC

CDR3 length: 12
J gene: TRBJ2-5
D gene: .
clone size: .
V gene: TRBV6-6
CDR3 protein: CASSTRGETQYF
CDR3 DNA: TGTGCCAGCAGTACCCGGGGGGAGACCCAGTACTTC

CDR3 length: 14
J gene: TRBJ2-3
D gene: .
clone size: once
V gene: TRBV4-1
CDR3 protein: CASSQAQSPDTQYF
CDR3 DNA: TGCGCCAGCAGCCAAGCCCAAAGCCCAGATACGCAGTATTTT

CDR3 length: 15
J gene: TRBJ2-1
D gene: .
clone size: .
V gene: TRBV7-2
CDR3 protein: CASSPRGSGYNEQFF
CDR3 DNA: TGTGCCAGCAGCCCACGCGGTAGCGGCTACAATGAGCAGTTCTTC

CDR3 length: 11
J gene: TRBJ2-7
D gene: .
clone size: once
V gene: TRBV12-3/TRBV12-4
CDR3 protein: CASSLWGEQYF
CDR3 DNA: TGTGCCAGCAGTTTATGGGGCGAGCAGTACTTC

CDR3 length: 13
J gene: TRBJ2-7
D gene: TRBD1
clone size: .
V gene: TRBV29-1
CDR3 protein: CSVEGQDSYEQYF
CDR3 DNA: TGCAGCGTTGAGGGACAGGATTCCTACGAGCAGTACTTC

CDR3 length: 18
J gene: TRBJ2-7
D gene: TRBD1
clone size: .
V gene: TRBV15
CDR3 protein: CATSREGSGQGAGYEQYF
CDR3 DNA: TGTGCCACCAGCAGAGAAGGCTCGGGACAGGGGGCCGGCTACGAGCAGTACTTC

CDR3 length: 16
J gene: TRBJ1-1
D gene: TRBD1
clone size: .
V gene: TRBV6-5
CDR3 protein: CASSYYGTGQNTEAFF
CDR3 DNA: TGTGCCAGCAGTTACTATGGGACAGGGCAGAACACTGAAGCTTTCTTT

CDR3 length: 14
J gene: TRBJ1-5
D gene: .
clone size: .
V gene: TRBV27
CDR3 protein: CASSPPGGNQPQHF
CDR3 DNA: TGTGCCAGCAGTCCCCCGGGCGGCAATCAGCCCCAGCATTTT

CDR3 length: 15
J gene: TRBJ2-1
D gene: .
clone size: .
V gene: TRBV27
CDR3 protein: CASSPGILAYNEQFF
CDR3 DNA: TGTGCCAGCAGTCCAGGGATTCTGGCCTACAATGAGCAGTTCTTC

CDR3 length: 13
J gene: TRBJ2-7
D gene: TRBD2
clone size: .
V gene: TRBV14
CDR3 protein: CASSPSGVYEQYF
CDR3 DNA: TGTGCCAGCAGCCCTAGCGGAGTCTACGAGCAGTACTTC

CDR3 length: 14
J gene: TRBJ2-7
D gene: TRBD1
clone size: .
V gene: TRBV5-1
CDR3 protein: CASSLWQGVYEQYF
CDR3 DNA: TGCGCCAGCAGCTTGTGGCAGGGGGTCTACGAGCAGTACTTC

CDR3 length: 12
J gene: TRBJ2-7
D gene: .
clone size: few
V gene: TRBV10-1
CDR3 protein: CARRDRTYEQYF
CDR3 DNA: TGCGCCAGGAGAGACAGGACCTACGAGCAGTACTTC

CDR3 length: 17
J gene: TRBJ1-6
D gene: .
clone size: .
V gene: TRBV20-1
CDR3 protein: CSASEVFGRNNNSPLHF
CDR3 DNA: TGCAGTGCTAGTGAAGTCTTCGGCAGAAATAATAATTCACCCCTCCACTTT

CDR3 length: 13
J gene: TRBJ1-5
D gene: .
clone size: .
V gene: TRBV2
CDR3 protein: CASGPGGLEPQHF
CDR3 DNA: TGTGCCTCTGGGCCGGGGGGATTGGAGCCCCAGCATTTT

CDR3 length: 13
J gene: TRBJ2-1
D gene: .
clone size: .
V gene: TRBV7-8
CDR3 protein: CASSLRDYNEQFF
CDR3 DNA: TGTGCCAGCAGCTTAAGGGACTACAATGAGCAGTTCTTC

CDR3 length: 17
J gene: TRBJ2-2
D gene: TRBD2
clone size: .
V gene: TRBV19
CDR3 protein: CASSITSGSGVPGELFF
CDR3 DNA: TGTGCCAGTAGTATAACTAGCGGGAGTGGTGTGCCCGGGGAGCTGTTTTTT

CDR3 length: 15
J gene: TRBJ2-5
D gene: .
clone size: .
V gene: TRBV7-3
CDR3 protein: CASSPLAGGKETQYF
CDR3 DNA: TGTGCCAGCAGCCCCCTGGCAGGGGGGAAAGAGACCCAGTACTTC

CDR3 length: 13
J gene: TRBJ2-7
D gene: .
clone size: .
V gene: TRBV18
CDR3 protein: CASSATGPYEQYF
CDR3 DNA: TGTGCCAGCTCAGCAACGGGCCCCTACGAGCAGTACTTC

CDR3 length: 16
J gene: TRBJ2-1
D gene: TRBD1
clone size: .
V gene: TRBV18
CDR3 protein: CASSPEGAGSYNEQFF
CDR3 DNA: TGTGCCAGCTCACCTGAGGGGGCGGGTTCTTACAATGAGCAGTTCTTC

CDR3 length: 14
J gene: TRBJ2-1
D gene: TRBD2
clone size: .
V gene: TRBV20-1
CDR3 protein: CSASSGLEGDEQFF
CDR3 DNA: TGCAGTGCTAGTAGCGGACTAGAGGGTGATGAGCAGTTCTTC

CDR3 length: 18
J gene: TRBJ2-2
D gene: TRBD2
clone size: .
V gene: TRBV5-5
CDR3 protein: CASSLGVAAGGITGELFF
CDR3 DNA: TGTGCCAGCAGCTTGGGGGTGGCGGCGGGAGGGATCACCGGGGAGCTGTTTTTT

CDR3 length: 14
J gene: TRBJ2-7
D gene: .
clone size: once
V gene: TRBV19
CDR3 protein: CASSTLRGAYEQYF
CDR3 DNA: TGTGCCAGTAGTACCTTGAGGGGGGCTTACGAGCAGTACTTC

CDR3 length: 16
J gene: TRBJ1-2
D gene: .
clone size: .
V gene: TRBV4-1
CDR3 protein: CASSHSNQGPNYGYTF
CDR3 DNA: TGCGCCAGCAGCCATAGTAATCAGGGACCTAACTATGGCTACACCTTC

CDR3 length: 16
J gene: TRBJ2-7
D gene: TRBD2
clone size: .
V gene: TRBV14
CDR3 protein: CASSQEGLAGSYEQYF
CDR3 DNA: TGTGCCAGCAGCCAAGAAGGACTAGCGGGTTCCTACGAGCAGTACTTC

CDR3 length: 14
J gene: TRBJ2-1
D gene: .
clone size: .
V gene: TRBV19
CDR3 protein: CASVLTRGLGEQFF
CDR3 DNA: TGTGCCAGTGTCTTGACTCGTGGCCTGGGGGAGCAGTTCTTC